This TCR beta chain was documented in a study of blood T cell repertoires in COVID-19. Study-wide background: Samples of COVID-19 (acute and convalescent) were obtained from the United States, Italy and Spain. Nucleic acid was either cDNA or gDNA, and it came from T cells, B-cell-depleted T cells, or PBMCs.

The CDR3 extends over 13 amino acids. The germline V gene has CDR1 SGHAT and CDR2 FQNNGV. The V end lost 0 bases, the J end lost 5 bases, and 8 bases lay between the germline ends. Under the authors' procedure: Researchers report that nucleated cell counts were estimated from reference gene primer amplification. TCRdb keeps only in-frame clones here, not all; method: immunoSEQ multiplex PCR. The V and J calls and clone size come from that table; D and trimming were worked out from the DNA. The sample records around 97,000 clones, around nine tenths being singletons. The rearrangement uses TRBV11-2 and TRBJ2-7; D perhaps matches TRBD2 (5 bases). The receptor's source is a human donor in a cohort sampled during active COVID-19. The sequenced material came from peripheral blood. The CDR3 loop reads CASSLDMRDEQYF. The CDR3 DNA sequence: TGTGCCAGCAGCTTAGATATGAGGGACGAGCAGTACTTC.